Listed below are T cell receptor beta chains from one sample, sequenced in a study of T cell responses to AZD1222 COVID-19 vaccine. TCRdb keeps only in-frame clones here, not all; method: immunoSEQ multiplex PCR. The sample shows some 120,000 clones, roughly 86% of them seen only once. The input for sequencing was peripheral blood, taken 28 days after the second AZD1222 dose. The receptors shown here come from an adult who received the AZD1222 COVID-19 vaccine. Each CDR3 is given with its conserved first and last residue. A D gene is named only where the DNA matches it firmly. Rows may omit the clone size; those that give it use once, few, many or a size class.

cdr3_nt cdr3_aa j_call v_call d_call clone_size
TGTGCTAGCAGCCCTGGACAGGGGGATCGAGAGACCCAGTACTTC CASSPGQGDRETQYF TRBJ2-5 TRBV7-7 TRBD1 .
TGTGCCAGCAGCTTTCGGGGACAGTCTTATAATTCACCCCTCCACTTT CASSFRGQSYNSPLHF TRBJ1-6 TRBV5-5 TRBD1 .
TGCGCCAGCAGCCAACAGGTGAACAATGAGCAGTTCTTC CASSQQVNNEQFF TRBJ2-1 TRBV4-3 . .
TGTGCCAGCAGTACCGACCGATATGGTGGAAACACCATATATTTT CASSTDRYGGNTIYF TRBJ1-3 TRBV6-5 . .
TGTGCCAGCAGTTGGAGGGACGATCAGCCCCAGCATTTT CASSWRDDQPQHF TRBJ1-5 TRBV2 . .
TGTGCCAGCAGTTTTAGTGACTCTGGAAACACCATATATTTT CASSFSDSGNTIYF TRBJ1-3 TRBV28 . .
TGTGCCAGCAGCTTGCGGGTAGCTACCTACAATGAGCAGTTCTTC CASSLRVATYNEQFF TRBJ2-1 TRBV5-4 . .
TGTGCCAGCAGTGACTCGAAAACCGGGACAGATACGCAGTATTTT CASSDSKTGTDTQYF TRBJ2-3 TRBV6-4 . .
TGTGCCAGCAGCTTCCATTTATCCACTAACTATGGCTACACCTTC CASSFHLSTNYGYTF TRBJ1-2 TRBV7-2 . .
TGTGCCAGCAGCGGAGACTCCCGAGGCACAGATACGCAGTATTTT CASSGDSRGTDTQYF TRBJ2-3 TRBV9 . .
TGTGCCAGCAGCTTAGGTATAGGGGGCGCGAGGCAGCCCCAGCATTTT CASSLGIGGARQPQHF TRBJ1-5 TRBV11-2 TRBD1 once
TGTGCCAGCAGCGAGGACAGGGGTTATGGCTACACCTTC CASSEDRGYGYTF TRBJ1-2 TRBV5-4 TRBD1 .
TGTGCCAGCAGTTTAAGGGAAACCACTGAAGCTTTCTTT CASSLRETTEAFF TRBJ1-1 TRBV27 . once
TGCGCCAGCAGCCAGGGGGAGGGTGAAAAACTGTTTTTT CASSQGEGEKLFF TRBJ1-4 TRBV5-1 TRBD1 .
TGTGCCATCAGTGAGTCGCAGACAGGGGTCACTGAAGCTTTCTTT CAISESQTGVTEAFF TRBJ1-1 TRBV10-3 TRBD1 .
TGTGCCAGCAGTTACTCCGGGACTAGCGCCTACGAGCAGTACTTC CASSYSGTSAYEQYF TRBJ2-7 TRBV6-2/TRBV6-3 TRBD2 few
TGTGCCAGCAGCTATGCCGGGGGGAGATACAATGAGCAGTTCTTC CASSYAGGRYNEQFF TRBJ2-1 TRBV5-4 TRBD2 .
TGTGCCAGCAGCCAAGATCTATGGGGGACTGGGGCCAACGTCCTGACTTTC CASSQDLWGTGANVLTF TRBJ2-6 TRBV3-1/TRBV3-2 . .
TGTGCCAGCAGCTTAGGCCCTTCAGGCAATGGCTACACCTTC CASSLGPSGNGYTF TRBJ1-2 TRBV7-3 . .
TGCAGCGTTCAACGACTAGCGGGGGAGGAGACCCAGTACTTC CSVQRLAGEETQYF TRBJ2-5 TRBV29-1 TRBD2 .
TGTGCCAGCATCCGCCCCGGTCCGGGCGGCTACACCTTC CASIRPGPGGYTF TRBJ1-2 TRBV12-3/TRBV12-4 . .
TGTGCCAGCAGCCCAGTAGGGTTCGGGGAGCTGTTTTTT CASSPVGFGELFF TRBJ2-2 TRBV3-1/TRBV3-2 . .
TGTGCCAGCAGCTTAATTGGACGGACCCAGTACTTC CASSLIGRTQYF TRBJ2-5 TRBV7-2 . .
TGTGCCAGCAGTCCCGGACAGGGAAGTAGGTACGAGCAGTACTTC CASSPGQGSRYEQYF TRBJ2-7 TRBV7-6 TRBD1 .
TGTGCCAGCAGCCAGCGGCCCATCCCCGGGGAGCTGTTTTTT CASSQRPIPGELFF TRBJ2-2 TRBV7-6 . .
TGCGCCAGCAGCCAGGCCGGGGGAGACACTGAAGCTTTCTTT CASSQAGGDTEAFF TRBJ1-1 TRBV4-1 . .